The next 31 T cell receptor beta chains were all read from a single sample in a study of blood T cell repertoires in COVID-19. Here immunoSEQ multiplex PCR was the method, and the copy in TCRdb shows in-frame clones only, minus some. Altogether approximately 170,000 clones are present, about 86% being singletons, with the ten largest covering 3% to 4.5%. The sample was peripheral blood. Every receptor here comes from a man in his late teens or twenties with active or convalescent COVID-19.

The chain carries TRBV2 and TRBJ1-6; perhaps TRBD1 as D (6 bases). The V end was cut by 7 bases, the J end by 7 bases, with 11 bases between. Germline assignment: CDR1 SNHLY and CDR2 FYNNEI. The CDR3 loop spans 13 amino acids. The CDR3 loop is CASTGTINSPLHF. The CDR3 DNA reads TGTGCCAGCACCGGGACAATCAATTCACCCCTCCACTTT.

The rearrangement uses TRBV13 and TRBJ2-2, with no clear D. CDR3 length: 13 amino acids. CDR1 and CDR2 (germline): PRHDT, FYEKMQ (reference sequence). Trimming left V 2 bases short and J 3 bases short, with 4 bases between. The CDR3 sequence: CASSLLHTGELFF. The CDR3 DNA reads as TGTGCCAGCAGCTTACTTCACACCGGGGAGCTGTTTTTT. Full variable domain (remainder filled in from reference TRBV13 and TRBJ2-2): AAGVIQSPRHLIKEKRETATLKCYPIPRHDTVYWYQQGPGQDPQFLISFYEKMQSDKGSIPDRFSAQQFSDYHSELNMSSLELGDSALYFCASSLLHTGELFFGEGSRLTVL.

J is TRBJ1-1 and V is TRBV11-2; TRBD1 matches 9 bases. Germline assignment: CDR1 SGHAT and CDR2 FQNNGV. This CDR3 contains 16 residues. Trimming cost V 1 base and J 2 bases; bases outside gene matches: 5. The CDR3 region is CASSLGDRDPNTEAFF. DNA for the CDR3: TGTGCCAGCAGCTTAGGGGACAGGGACCCAAACACTGAAGCTTTCTTT.

This chain connects TRBV27 to TRBJ1-2; D is possibly TRBD1 (5 bases). The CDR3 sequence is 15 residues long. The germline gives CDR1 MNHEY, CDR2 SMNVEV (reference sequence). With 8 bases removed from V and 10 bases from J, the gap between germline ends came to 26 bases. The CDR3 DNA sequence: TGTGCCAGCGGGGGAGGGGCGGGGACTCCATGGGTCTACACCTTC. Translated, it gives CASGGGAGTPWVYTF.

This rearrangement joins TRBV7-6 to TRBJ1-4, with a tentative D call TRBD1 (6 bases). Trimming took 3 bases from V and 10 from J, leaving 12 bases between them. Looked up from germline, CDR1 is SGHVS and CDR2 is FNYEAQ. This CDR3 is built from 13 residues. CDR3 loop: CASSLGGLGKLFF. The CDR3 DNA sequence: TGTGCCAGCAGCTTGGGGGGGCTGGGAAAACTGTTTTTT.

The rearrangement joins TRBV5-6 to TRBJ2-3; 8 bases map to TRBD1. Losses at the gene ends were 4 bases for V and 2 bases for J; bases not matched to a gene: 6. CDR3 length: 15 amino acids. Germline CDR1 reads SGHDT; CDR2 reads YYEEEE. CDR3 region: CASSPGDRTTDTQYF. As DNA, the CDR3 is TGTGCCAGCAGCCCCGGGGACAGGACCACAGATACGCAGTATTTT.

This chain uses TRBV27 with TRBJ1-6; TRBD1 agrees at 8 bases. Per the germline V gene, CDR1 is MNHEY and CDR2 is SMNVEV (reference sequence). Losses at the gene ends were 4 bases for V and 10 bases for J; bases not matched to a gene: 6. This CDR3 spans 14 amino acids. CDR3 DNA sequence: TGTGCCAGCAGTTCCGGACAGGGTAGATCACCCCTCCACTTT. Protein sequence: CASSSGQGRSPLHF.

V is TRBV5-1 and J is TRBJ1-2, with TRBD1 identical over 9 bases. CDR3 size: 17 residues. In germline, CDR1 is SGHRS, CDR2 YFSETQ. J lost 6 bases, V lost 5 bases, and 17 bases had no gene match. The CDR3 is CASRLPGQGEMYHGYTF. CDR3 DNA sequence: TGCGCCAGCAGATTACCGGGACAGGGTGAGATGTACCATGGCTACACCTTC.

The chain is built from TRBV3-1 (or the pseudogene TRBV3-2) and TRBJ2-3; D uncertain. Trimming stripped 4 bases from V and 6 bases from J, with 5 bases between. CDR3 length: 11 residues. Looked up from germline, CDR1 is LGHDT and CDR2 is YNNKEL (reference sequence). CDR3 coding DNA: TGTGCCAGCAGCCTCGCGGATACGCAGTATTTT. It specifies CASSLADTQYF.

This sequence joins TRBV19 and TRBJ1-5, with 11 bases aligning to TRBD1. Germline V lookup: CDR1 LNHDA, CDR2 SQIVND (reference sequence). V shed 0 bases, J shed 5 bases, and the junction held 9 bases outside the gene matches. The CDR3 runs to 18 residues. CDR3 sequence: CASSIDLWGQGVDQPQHF. For the CDR3, the DNA is TGTGCCAGTAGTATAGATCTTTGGGGACAGGGGGTGGATCAGCCCCAGCATTTT.

The chain combines TRBV30 with TRBJ1-1; D unclear. Trimming took 4 bases from V and 2 from J, leaving 11 bases between them. CDR1 is GTSNPN and CDR2 is SVGIG in the germline V gene (reference sequence). The CDR3 extends over 13 amino acids. The CDR3: CAWTLLPNTEAFF. CDR3 DNA sequence: TGTGCCTGGACCCTCCTCCCCAACACTGAAGCTTTCTTT.

The J gene is TRBJ2-7, the V gene TRBV10-2; maybe TRBD1 (5 bases). Germline lookup yields CDR1 WSHSY and CDR2 SAAADI. The V end was cut by 7 bases, the J end by 4 bases, with 8 bases between. CDR3 size: 11 residues. The CDR3 DNA follows: TGCGCCAGCATGGACACATACGAGCAGTACGTC. Translation gives CASMDTYEQYV.

The J gene is TRBJ1-2, the V gene TRBV2, with D perhaps matching TRBD1 (6 bases). The CDR3 loop spans 14 amino acids. Between the trimmed V and J ends, which lost 6 bases and 4 bases, there was a span of 15 bases. Per the germline V gene, CDR1 is SNHLY and CDR2 is FYNNEI. The CDR3 bases are TGTGCCAGCAGGACCGGACAGCAGTTCTATGGCTACACCTTC. It specifies CASRTGQQFYGYTF.

The chain joins TRBV12-3 or TRBV12-4 to TRBJ2-1; D remains unclear. There are 11 residues in the CDR3. The V and J ends lost 4 bases and 4 bases respectively, with 2 bases between them. The CDR3 DNA reads as TGTGCCAGCAGTTCTTACAATGAGCAGTTCTTC. Encoded protein: CASSSYNEQFF.

The gene calls are TRBV10-1 and TRBJ1-5; the match to TRBD1 covers 10 bases. V trimming: 0 bases; J trimming: 6 bases; junction bases outside the gene matches: 5. In germline, CDR1 is WNHNN, CDR2 SYGVQD (reference sequence). The CDR3 covers 16 residues. The CDR3 loop reads CASSESDRGFGQPQHF. The CDR3 coding sequence is TGCGCCAGCAGTGAGTCGGACAGGGGGTTTGGTCAGCCCCAGCATTTT.

The V call is TRBV5-1, the J call TRBJ2-7; TRBD2 matches 7 bases. CDR1 SGHRS and CDR2 YFSETQ come from the germline V gene. The CDR3 is 13 amino acids. The J segment lost 7 bases and the V segment lost 3 bases, leaving 7 bases of the junction unmatched. The CDR3 DNA sequence: TGCGCCAGCAGCTCTGGCGGGGGTGGGGAGCAGTACGTC. This sequence encodes CASSSGGGGEQYV.

In regard to this clone: An end of the junction does not agree with germline; a read error may underlie this. The rearrangement uses TRBV7-7 and TRBJ2-2; tentatively, D is TRBD2 (6 bases). CDR3 length equals 16 residues. CDR1 is SSHAT and CDR2 is FNYEAQ in the germline V gene (reference sequence). CDR3 sequence: CASSLTGAANTGELFF. As DNA, the CDR3 is TGTGCTAGCAGCTTAACGGGAGCGGCGAACACCGGGGAGCTGTTTTTT. The full variable domain, in which reference TRBV7-7 and TRBJ2-2 provide the parts outside the CDR3, is GAGVSQSPRYKVTKRGQDVTLRCDPISSHATLYWYQQALGQGPEFLTYFNYEAQPDKSGLPSDRFSAERPEGSISTLTIQRTEQRDSAMYRCASSLTGAANTGELFFGEGSRLTVL.

This sequence joins TRBV4-2 and TRBJ1-2, with a weak D call TRBD1 (6 bases). CDR1 is LGHNA and CDR2 is YNFKEQ in the germline V gene. The CDR3 contains 16 residues. Trimming cost V 0 bases and J 7 bases, with 18 bases left between them. The CDR3 DNA follows: TGTGCCAGCAGCCAAGATCTGGTAGGGGGGGGAGGTGGCTACACCTTC. Its translation is CASSQDLVGGGGGYTF.

The chain has TRBV6-6 and TRBJ2-7; D is unresolved. Germline V gene sequence: CDR1 MNHNY, CDR2 SVGAGI (reference sequence). Trimming took off 2 bases at V and 3 bases at J, with 11 bases between the two ends. This CDR3 is 14 amino acids long. CDR3 region: CASSYSEVIYEQYF. The CDR3 DNA follows: TGTGCCAGCAGTTACAGTGAGGTTATCTACGAGCAGTACTTC.

The chain combines TRBV6-2 or TRBV6-3 with TRBJ2-3; TRBD1 agrees at 7 bases. The CDR3 runs 17 residues. Germline CDR1 reads MNHEY; CDR2 reads SVGEGT. The V gene end was trimmed by 1 base and the J gene end by 0 bases; junction bases not matched to a gene: 7. In DNA form, the CDR3 reads TGTGCCAGCAGTTACTTCTCGACAGGGTACAGCACAGATACGCAGTATTTT. Residues: CASSYFSTGYSTDTQYF.

A single count supports this clone. Distinct nucleotide sequences in the sample also encode this CDR3. The V gene is TRBV6-4, the J gene TRBJ2-5; TRBD2 aligns across 12 bases. This CDR3 has 15 residues. After removal of 4 bases from V and 5 bases from J, the junction contained 5 bases not matched to a gene. Germline CDR1 is MRHNA and CDR2 is SNTAGT. CDR3 loop: CASSALAGGRETQYF. In DNA, the CDR3 is TGTGCCAGCAGTGCCCTAGCGGGAGGGCGGGAGACCCAGTACTTC.

The chain employs TRBV9 and TRBJ1-1, with D possibly being TRBD1 (5 bases). There are 15 residues in the CDR3. Germline V lookup: CDR1 SGDLS, CDR2 YYNGEE. Trimming removed 0 bases at V and 5 bases at J, with 14 bases between. CDR3 coding DNA: TGTGCCAGCAGCGTAGGGGGCAGGTTTGAGACTGAAGCTTTCTTT. Translation: CASSVGGRFETEAFF.

This clone was seen a few times. The V call is TRBV3-1 (or the pseudogene TRBV3-2), the J call TRBJ1-1; D is possibly TRBD1 (6 bases). CDR1 and CDR2 from the germline V gene are LGHDT and YNNKEL (reference sequence). V was cut by 1 base and J by 4 bases, with 10 bases left in between. The CDR3 is 14 residues long. The CDR3 spells CASSQGRGGTEAFF. The CDR3 DNA is TGTGCCAGCAGCCAAGGTAGAGGGGGCACTGAAGCTTTCTTT.

This chain connects TRBV6-2 or TRBV6-3 to TRBJ1-5; TRBD1 is a possible D gene (6 bases). V was clipped by 2 bases and J by 4 bases, with 12 bases between them. CDR3 length equals 15 residues. The germline V gene encodes CDR1 MNHEY and CDR2 SVGEGT. Written as DNA, the CDR3 is TGTGCCAGCAGTTACCGAGGGGGAGCAAATCAGCCCCAGCATTTT. Translating it yields CASSYRGGANQPQHF.

The table lists this clone with a count of one. The V gene is TRBV13, the J gene TRBJ2-3; 10 bases line up with TRBD2. The CDR3 is 16 residues long. Trimming took 3 bases from V and 2 from J; bases not matched to a gene: 5. Looked up from germline, CDR1 is PRHDT and CDR2 is FYEKMQ (reference sequence). CDR3 amino acids: CASSFGLAGDTDTQYF. CDR3 DNA sequence: TGTGCCAGCAGCTTTGGGCTAGCGGGGGACACAGATACGCAGTATTTT.

This CDR3 reads CAIGTADSNQPQHF. The CDR3 DNA reads as TGTGCCATCGGGACAGCAGATAGCAATCAGCCCCAGCATTTT. The chain links TRBV10-3 to TRBJ1-5; TRBD1 agrees at 7 bases. V was pared by 8 bases and J by 0 bases, with 4 bases of the junction left unmatched. The CDR3 totals 14 residues. Germline CDR1 reads ENHRY; CDR2 reads SYGVKD.

The chain links TRBV11-3 to TRBJ2-7; 8 positions agree with TRBD2. Germline V CDR1 and CDR2: SGHNT, YENEEA. With 5 bases clipped from V and 1 base from J, the junction kept 10 bases outside the gene matches. The length of the CDR3 is 16 residues. In DNA, the CDR3 is TGTGCCAGCAGCGACCGGAGTAGCGGGACTTCCTACGAGCAGTACTTC. Its translation is CASSDRSSGTSYEQYF.

This clone was seen only a few times. This chain joins TRBV7-9 and TRBJ2-5; the D gene is possibly TRBD1 (6 bases). This CDR3 is built from 15 residues. V lost 4 bases to trimming and J lost 9 bases, with 21 bases between them. The germline gives CDR1 SEHNR, CDR2 FQNEAQ (reference sequence). The CDR3 reads CASSSLAGTSSAQYF. The DNA of the CDR3 is TGTGCCAGCAGCTCCCTAGCAGGGACATCTTCGGCCCAGTACTTC.

J is TRBJ2-1 and V is TRBV5-1, with TRBD2 matching 13 bases. Trimming took 6 bases from V and 12 from J; bases not matched to a gene: 15. The CDR3 length is 16 residues. Germline CDR1 SGHRS, CDR2 YFSETQ. The CDR3, as DNA: TGCGCCAGCACACCTTTTCCGGGACTAGCGGGACAAGGGCAGTTCTTC. Its protein product is CASTPFPGLAGQGQFF.

The CDR3 nucleotides are TGTGCCAGCAGCTTTTCGGGGAACGAAAAACTGTTTTTT. Translating it yields CASSFSGNEKLFF. This chain uses TRBV7-8 with TRBJ1-4; D remains ambiguous. Looked up from germline, CDR1 is SGHVS and CDR2 is FQNEAQ. The CDR3 is 13 residues long. V dropped 3 bases and J dropped 8 bases, with 10 bases sitting between them.

The chain has TRBV11-3 and TRBJ2-7; TRBD2 might be the D (6 bases). The CDR3 length is 14 residues. The V gene lost 0 bases and the J gene lost 5 bases, with 11 bases spanning the gap. Germline CDR1 reads SGHNT; CDR2 reads YENEEA. The CDR3 DNA reads as TGTGCCAGCAGCTTAGACGGGAGCAACAACGAGCAGTACTTC. Its translation is CASSLDGSNNEQYF.